Listed here are 12 T cell receptor beta chains from one sample, sequenced in a study of cytomegalovirus exposure and HLA in healthy donors. The PCR contained 60 Vbeta and 13 Jbeta primers. TCRdb's copy holds only in-frame clones and misses some; the assay was immunoSEQ multiplex PCR. Of around 180,000 clones detected, 81% appear once; the ten largest clones hold about 1.8%. The specimen was PBMCs. These receptors all come from a man between 18 and 29 years old in good health and CMV-seronegative.

This rearrangement joins TRBV11-3 to TRBJ2-1; 12 bases align to TRBD2. This CDR3 has 15 amino acids. The ends lost 5 bases at V and 4 bases at J; junction bases unmatched: 3. The germline V gene has CDR1 SGHNT and CDR2 YENEEA. CDR3 in amino acids: CASSGGLAGYNEQFF. The CDR3 DNA follows: TGTGCCAGCAGCGGGGGACTAGCGGGTTACAATGAGCAGTTCTTC.

The J gene is TRBJ2-7, the V gene TRBV7-2; 7 bases are a match to TRBD1. This CDR3 has 14 residues. Germline loops: CDR1 SGHTA, CDR2 FQGNSA. Trimming took 1 base from V and 4 from J; bases not matched to a gene: 4. The CDR3 region is CASSLERQGYEQYF. The CDR3 DNA is TGTGCCAGCAGCTTAGAGAGACAGGGATACGAGCAGTACTTC.

V gene TRBV9 combines with J gene TRBJ2-2; 13 bases match TRBD2. CDR1 SGDLS and CDR2 YYNGEE come from the germline V gene. Losses at the gene ends were 2 bases for V and 7 bases for J; bases not matched to a gene: 8. The CDR3 length is 17 residues. Written as DNA, the CDR3 is TGTGCCAGCAGCGTCTTAACTAGCGGGAGGGTTGGCGGGGAGCTGTTTTTT. Amino acids: CASSVLTSGRVGGELFF.

A remark on this clone: At one of its ends the junction is not consistent with the germline gene, which may arise from a read error. The chain is built from TRBV19 and TRBJ2-1, with 11 nucleotides matching TRBD2. CDR1 LNHDA and CDR2 SQIVND come from the germline V gene (reference sequence). The CDR3 loop spans 15 amino acids. The CDR3 bases are TGTGCCAGCACACTAGCGGGAGCCTCCTACAATGAGCAGCTCTTC. Translated: CASTLAGASYNEQLF.

The chain employs TRBV19 and TRBJ1-4, with a possible D match to TRBD1 (6 bases). Per the germline V gene, CDR1 is LNHDA and CDR2 is SQIVND (reference sequence). The germline V and J ends were trimmed by 5 bases and 0 bases, with 10 bases remaining between them. This CDR3 spans 15 amino acids. This CDR3 reads CASSRRGATNEKLFF. The CDR3 nucleotides read TGTGCCAGTAGTCGCAGGGGAGCAACTAATGAAAAACTGTTTTTT.

This clone has more than one count but fewer than ten. The CDR3 DNA follows: TGCGCCAGCAGCTTGACTAGCCCGTACGAGCAGTACTTC. This sequence encodes CASSLTSPYEQYF. The rearrangement uses TRBV5-1 and TRBJ2-7; a possible D gene is TRBD2 (6 bases). The CDR3 consists of 13 residues. Germline loops: CDR1 SGHRS, CDR2 YFSETQ. Trimming left V 1 base short and J 4 bases short, with 9 bases between.

V and J are TRBV5-6 and TRBJ1-1; D is ambiguous. This CDR3 is 13 amino acids long. V shed 4 bases and J shed 5 bases, with 12 bases lying between them. Germline V CDR1 and CDR2: SGHDT, YYEEEE. The CDR3 reads CASSRGPSTEAFF. The CDR3 DNA sequence: TGTGCCAGCAGCCGTGGCCCTTCGACTGAAGCTTTCTTT.

The V gene is TRBV7-9, the J gene TRBJ2-3, with 8 bases fitting TRBD1. V gave up 3 bases and J gave up 4 bases; unmatched junction bases: 3. This CDR3 is built from 14 residues. The germline gives CDR1 SEHNR, CDR2 FQNEAQ (reference sequence). CDR3 coding DNA: TGTGCCAGCAGCTTGGTACAGGGGGCAGATACGCAGTATTTT. Its translation: CASSLVQGADTQYF.

This clone showed up just a few times. The gene calls are TRBV6-1 and TRBJ1-4; 9 bases map to TRBD1. The CDR3 length is 15 residues. Germline CDR1 and CDR2: MNHNS and SASEGT. J gave up 7 bases and V 6 bases, and 9 bases lay outside the gene matches. This CDR3 reads CASRVGQGFGEKLFF. In DNA form, the CDR3 reads TGTGCCAGCAGGGTCGGACAGGGGTTTGGTGAAAAACTGTTTTTT.

The chain links TRBV6-1 to TRBJ1-2, with 10 positions matching TRBD1. Germline lookup yields CDR1 MNHNS and CDR2 SASEGT. The CDR3 spans 13 residues. V lost 5 bases and J lost 6; bases outside the gene matches: 3. The CDR3 bases are TGTGCCAGCAGTCGACAGGGGGCCGATGGCTACACCTTC. Its translation is CASSRQGADGYTF.

The V and J genes are TRBV13 and TRBJ2-7, with 14 bases fitting TRBD2. The CDR3 runs to 16 residues. CDR1 and CDR2 (germline): PRHDT, FYEKMQ (reference sequence). V shed 5 bases and J 2 bases; nucleotides not matched to a gene: 5. DNA for the CDR3: TGTGCCAGCAGCGGCCGACTAGCGGGAGGGCCCTACGAGCAGTACTTC. Its protein product is CASSGRLAGGPYEQYF.

The chain recombines TRBV7-8 with TRBJ1-1; 9 nucleotides align to TRBD1. CDR1 and CDR2 from the germline V gene are SGHVS and FQNEAQ. V shed 6 bases, J shed 1 base, and the junction held 6 bases outside the gene matches. The CDR3 is 15 residues long. Here the CDR3 DNA reads TGTGCCAGCAGGCTACAGGGGGCAGAGAACACTGAAGCTTTCTTT. This sequence encodes CASRLQGAENTEAFF.